The clone carrying this T cell receptor beta chain came up many times. Its antigen remains unidentified. This record comes from a study of T cell repertoires in cytomegalovirus infection. The wider study: A matching HLA type, together with CMV infection, was signaled by public TCR beta signatures. Study-level results: The study identified carriers of CMV plus the relevant HLA from cumulative public TCR beta family frequency. HLA-C-restricted CMV-specific TCR beta clonotypes prevailed in the ex vivo response.

Germline CDR1 and CDR2: SGHTA and FQGNSA. The V and J ends lost 7 bases and 6 bases respectively, with 18 bases between them. The CDR3 spans 15 residues. TCRdb re-called the reads with MiXCR, one entry per CDR3 protein. The sample consists of 76,000 or so distinct CDR3 sequences, about 3.8% of them appearing once. Sequencing input: PBMCs. This receptor was obtained from a human donor in good health (CMV status not recorded). Some clones in this sample may be carry-over from other donors' samples. V and J are TRBV7-2 and TRBJ2-2; possibly TRBD1 or TRBD2 for D (5 bases each). This chain's CDR3 is CASTISGQGSGELFF. CDR3 coding DNA: TGTGCCAGCACCATATCGGGGCAGGGCTCCGGGGAGCTGTTTTTT.